These 20 T cell receptor beta chains were sequenced from one sample in a study of blood T cell repertoires in COVID-19. Repertoires were generated with immunoSEQ multiplex PCR, while TCRdb's copy carries only in-frame clones and drops some. The sample has around 67,000 clones; over 70% are singletons. The material sequenced was peripheral blood. The source of these receptors is a woman in her seventies with acute or convalescent COVID-19.

This chain joins TRBV19 and TRBJ1-2; TRBD1 matches at 9 bases. This CDR3 comprises 18 residues. V lost 6 bases, J lost 0 bases, and 14 bases stayed unmatched. Germline CDR1 LNHDA, CDR2 SQIVND (reference sequence). In DNA form, the CDR3 reads TGTGCCAGTAGCGCAGGGACAGGGACGCACCTAGCTAACTATGGCTACACCTTC. Translating gives CASSAGTGTHLANYGYTF. The variable domain in full, completed from reference TRBV19 and TRBJ1-2, reads DGGITQSPKYLFRKEGQNVTLSCEQNLNHDAMYWYRQDPGQGLRLIYYSQIVNDFQKGDIAEGYSVSREKKESFPLTVTSAQKNPTAFYLCASSAGTGTHLANYGYTFGSGTRLTVV.

Only one count was recorded for this clone. Other DNA sequences of this sample code for an identical CDR3. The chain combines TRBV15 with TRBJ1-3; possible D gene TRBD1, 6 bases. The length of the CDR3 is 15 residues. Deletions cut 1 base from V and 0 bases from J, with 7 bases between. Germline CDR1 is LNHNV and CDR2 is YYDKDF (reference sequence). CDR3 sequence: CATSRGRGSGNTIYF. CDR3 nucleotide sequence: TGTGCCACCAGCAGAGGCAGGGGCTCTGGAAACACCATATATTTT.

The chain couples TRBV19 to TRBJ1-2, with D possibly TRBD1 on 5 matching bases. Trimming cost V 8 bases and J 3 bases, with 10 bases left between them. This CDR3 contains 12 residues. Looked up from germline, CDR1 is LNHDA and CDR2 is SQIVND (reference sequence). The DNA of the CDR3 is TGTGCCAGTGGGCGGGGGGACTATGGCTACACCTTC. Protein product: CASGRGDYGYTF.

This chain joins TRBV7-2 and TRBJ2-3; 12 bases align to TRBD2. Trimming took 5 bases from V and 3 from J; bases not matched to a gene: 6. The CDR3 loop spans 16 amino acids. CDR1 and CDR2 (germline): SGHTA, FQGNSA. CDR3 in DNA: TGTGCCAGCAGCCGTAGGACTAGCGGGATTACAGATACGCAGTATTTT. Translated: CASSRRTSGITDTQYF.

The table lists this clone with a count of one. The chain carries TRBV3-1 (or the pseudogene TRBV3-2) and TRBJ2-2; possible D gene TRBD2, 5 bases. The ends were cut back, 6 bases at V and 6 bases at J, with 14 bases in the middle. Germline CDR1 LGHDT, CDR2 YNNKEL (reference sequence). This CDR3 comprises 14 residues. CDR3: CASRPSAGAGELFF. The CDR3 DNA sequence: TGTGCCAGCAGGCCCTCGGCGGGCGCCGGGGAGCTGTTTTTT.

This chain links TRBV28 with TRBJ1-1, with 10 bases lining up with TRBD1. Germline lookup yields CDR1 MDHEN and CDR2 SYDVKM. The V and J ends lost 1 base and 9 bases, in that order; junction bases with no gene match: 8. The CDR3 runs 15 residues. This CDR3 is CASSLSIRTGGQAFF. CDR3 nucleotides: TGTGCCAGCAGTTTATCAATTCGGACAGGGGGTCAAGCTTTCTTT.

This clone is a singleton in its sample. This sequence joins TRBV3-1 (or the pseudogene TRBV3-2) and TRBJ1-1; D perhaps matches TRBD1 (6 bases). In germline, CDR1 is LGHDT, CDR2 YNNKEL (reference sequence). Trimming took off 5 bases at V and 10 bases at J, with 14 bases between the two ends. This CDR3 contains 12 residues. The DNA of the CDR3 is TGTGCCAGCAGCGCTACAGGGAGCCCAGCTTTCTTT. This sequence encodes CASSATGSPAFF.

The gene calls are TRBV11-1 and TRBJ2-6, with 8 bases matching TRBD2. Germline V gene data show CDR1 as SGHAT and CDR2 as FQDESV (reference sequence). V lost 2 bases to trimming and J lost 4 bases; unmatched junction nucleotides: 4. There are 16 residues in the CDR3. The CDR3, as DNA: TGTGCCAGCAGCTTACAGCGGGGGCAAGGGGCCAACGTCCTGACTTTC. This gives the protein CASSLQRGQGANVLTF.

V gene TRBV6-5 combines with J gene TRBJ1-1; TRBD1 agrees at 7 bases. CDR1 is MNHEY and CDR2 is SVGAGI in the germline V gene. The CDR3 is made up of 15 amino acids. The ends lost 4 bases at V and 1 base at J; junction bases unmatched: 6. The CDR3 DNA reads TGTGCCAGCAGTTCCATCGGGACAGCGAACACTGAAGCTTTCTTT. It yields the protein CASSSIGTANTEAFF.

The J gene is TRBJ1-6, the V gene TRBV6-4; 7 bases are a match to TRBD1. The CDR3 covers 16 residues. Trimming cost V 6 bases and J 0 bases; bases outside gene matches: 5. CDR1 and CDR2 (germline): MRHNA, SNTAGT. This chain's CDR3 is CASREQGSSYNSPLHF. CDR3 coding DNA: TGTGCCAGCAGAGAACAGGGGAGCTCCTATAATTCACCCCTCCACTTT.

The chain uses TRBV5-1 and TRBJ1-2; TRBD1 agrees at 9 bases. This CDR3 contains 15 residues. V gave up 4 bases and J gave up 9 bases; unmatched junction bases: 13. Germline CDR1 is SGHRS and CDR2 is YFSETQ. The CDR3 DNA reads TGCGCCAGCAGCAGACCCGGGACAGGGATCGTTCGCTACACCTTC. Its protein is CASSRPGTGIVRYTF.

The chain couples TRBV4-2 to TRBJ1-1, with D unclear. The V gene lost 0 bases and the J gene lost 6 bases, with 11 bases spanning the gap. This CDR3 region has 14 residues. Looked up from germline, CDR1 is LGHNA and CDR2 is YNFKEQ. CDR3 region: CASSQDRDMPEAFF. The CDR3 region has the DNA TGTGCCAGCAGCCAAGATCGGGATATGCCTGAAGCTTTCTTT.

The genes are TRBV5-4 and TRBJ2-3; D is unclear. This CDR3 spans 13 amino acids. V lost 4 bases and J 2 bases, leaving 8 bases between the germline ends. Germline V lookup: CDR1 SGHNT, CDR2 YYREEE (reference sequence). The CDR3 DNA sequence: TGTGCCAGCAGCCTCTCCTCCACAGATACGCAGTATTTT. This translates into CASSLSSTDTQYF.

J is TRBJ1-2 and V is TRBV12-3 or TRBV12-4; perhaps TRBD1 as D (5 bases). The V gene lost 8 bases and the J gene lost 5 bases, with 15 bases spanning the gap. The CDR3 is 13 residues long. The CDR3 bases are TGTGCCAGCGGGGGAGGCAAGGGGTATGGCTACACCTTC. Encoded protein: CASGGGKGYGYTF.

CDR3 nucleotide sequence: TGTGCCAGCAGCCCCACAAAGGGAGGGAGATATGGCTACACCTTC. The encoded protein is CASSPTKGGRYGYTF. V gene TRBV3-1 (or the pseudogene TRBV3-2) combines with J gene TRBJ1-2; D remains ambiguous. Per germline, CDR1 LGHDT and CDR2 YNNKEL (reference sequence). The CDR3 sequence is 15 residues long. V lost 4 bases and J lost 5, with 17 bases in between.

The rearrangement links TRBV3-1 (or the pseudogene TRBV3-2) to TRBJ1-1; D is perhaps TRBD1 (5 bases). Trimming removed 6 bases at V and 5 bases at J, with 16 bases between. This CDR3 comprises 14 residues. CDR1 is LGHDT, CDR2 YNNKEL, per germline (reference sequence). The CDR3 nucleotides are TGTGCCAGCAGTCGACTTATGGGGGGAACTGAAGCTTTCTTT. This sequence encodes CASSRLMGGTEAFF.

The V call is TRBV29-1, the J call TRBJ1-5, with 7 bases identical to TRBD1. Germline V gives CDR1 SQVTM, CDR2 ANQGSEA. V lost 6 bases to trimming and J lost 3 bases; unmatched junction nucleotides: 8. This CDR3 is built from 14 residues. CDR3 bases: TGCAGCGTCTCTGGACAGGCCAACAATCAGCCCCAGCATTTT. Translation: CSVSGQANNQPQHF.

This chain connects TRBV19 to TRBJ2-7; 7 nucleotides match TRBD2. V shed 5 bases, J shed 6 bases, and the junction held 10 bases outside the gene matches. CDR3 length: 14 amino acids. Germline CDR1 is LNHDA and CDR2 is SQIVND (reference sequence). For the CDR3, the DNA is TGTGCCAGTAGTTCCGCTAGCGGCACTAGCGAGCAGTACTTC. Its protein product is CASSSASGTSEQYF.

The CDR3 region has the DNA TGTGCCAGCAATAGGGGGAAGGGGAACACTGAAGCTTTCTTT. It is translated as CASNRGKGNTEAFF. V and J are TRBV7-9 and TRBJ1-1, with D possibly being TRBD1 (6 bases). Trimming left V 7 bases short and J 1 base short, with 13 bases between. The germline CDR1 and CDR2 sequences are SEHNR and FQNEAQ (reference sequence). CDR3 length: 14 residues.

The V call is TRBV19, the J call TRBJ2-2; possibly TRBD1 for D (5 bases). The CDR3 loop spans 15 amino acids. V was clipped by 0 bases and J by 5 bases, with 10 bases between them. Germline V gene sequence: CDR1 LNHDA, CDR2 SQIVND (reference sequence). In DNA form, the CDR3 reads TGTGCCAGTAGTATAGAACCAGGGAAGACCGGGGAGCTGTTTTTT. Amino acid sequence: CASSIEPGKTGELFF.